This is a list of T cell receptor beta chains from one sample in a study of cytomegalovirus exposure and HLA in healthy donors. The table came from immunoSEQ multiplex PCR; TCRdb's copy has only in-frame clones and leaves some out. The repertoire holds approximately 110,000 clones, around 70% seen once, with around 4.2% in the top ten. Sample: PBMCs. The origin of the receptors is a woman in her forties in good health and CMV-seropositive. The CDR3 runs from the conserved cysteine through the conserved F or W. The D gene is left open where the match is weak. Clone size is given for some rows only: seen once, a few or many times, or a class if the clone is expanded.

TRBD1,once,TRBJ1-1,TRBV19,CASSSPGQGSTEAFF,TGTGCCAGTAGTAGCCCAGGACAGGGTTCCACTGAAGCTTTCTTT
NA,NA,TRBJ2-5,TRBV9,CASSPGGSGRLQETQYF,TGTGCCAGCAGCCCAGGGGGGAGCGGGCGACTCCAAGAGACCCAGTACTTC
NA,few,TRBJ2-3,TRBV7-6,CASSLSSFTQYF,TGTGCCAGCAGCTTGTCGAGTTTTACGCAGTATTTT
NA,NA,TRBJ2-7,TRBV6-1,CASRVDRAYVNEQYF,TGTGCCAGCAGGGTCGACAGAGCGTACGTTAATGAGCAGTACTTC
NA,NA,TRBJ2-5,TRBV7-6,CASSLAVGAETQYF,TGTGCCAGCAGCTTAGCGGTAGGGGCAGAGACCCAGTACTTC
NA,NA,TRBJ1-1,TRBV6-6,CASSLSNENTEAFF,TGTGCCAGCAGTCTATCTAACGAGAACACTGAAGCTTTCTTT
TRBD1,NA,TRBJ1-6,TRBV11-3,CASSLDVAGGAIISPLHF,TGTGCCAGCAGCTTAGATGTCGCAGGGGGAGCTATAATTTCACCCCTCCACTTT
TRBD2,NA,TRBJ2-1,TRBV5-6,CASSLPPGLAGWSEQFF,TGTGCCAGCAGCTTGCCTCCCGGACTAGCGGGATGGAGTGAGCAGTTCTTC
TRBD1,NA,TRBJ1-2,TRBV19,CASSTPGTGFYYGYTF,TGTGCCAGTAGTACCCCCGGGACAGGGTTTTACTATGGCTACACCTTC
NA,NA,TRBJ1-4,TRBV7-9,CASSSRQANEKLFF,TGTGCCAGCAGCTCCCGACAGGCTAATGAAAAACTGTTTTTT
NA,NA,TRBJ1-2,TRBV5-7,CASSLSCGRVNYGYTF,TGTGCCAGCAGCTTGAGTTGTGGGCGGGTAAACTATGGCTACACCTTC
TRBD1,few,TRBJ1-3,TRBV7-4,CASSSTARQGEGNTIYF,TGTGCCAGCAGCTCCACAGCTCGACAGGGCGAGGGAAACACCATATATTTT
NA,NA,TRBJ2-3,TRBV6-5,CASRSRSTRDTQYF,TGTGCCAGCAGGTCCCGGTCGACGCGGGATACGCAGTATTTT
NA,NA,TRBJ2-1,TRBV30,CAWSVRQYNEQFF,TGTGCCTGGAGTGTACGCCAGTACAATGAGCAGTTCTTC
TRBD2,few,TRBJ2-5,TRBV29-1,CSVGLAKSSQETQYF,TGCAGCGTGGGACTAGCCAAGTCCTCTCAAGAGACCCAGTACTTC
TRBD2,NA,TRBJ2-1,TRBV14,CASSRTSEIYNEQFF,TGTGCCAGCAGCCGGACTAGCGAAATCTACAATGAGCAGTTCTTC
NA,NA,TRBJ2-5,TRBV15,CATSRDPEETQYF,TGTGCCACCAGCAGAGACCCGGAGGAGACCCAGTACTTC
TRBD2,NA,TRBJ2-3,TRBV5-1,CASKASGGEGTQYF,TGCGCCAGCAAGGCTAGCGGGGGAGAGGGTACGCAGTATTTT
NA,NA,TRBJ2-3,TRBV2,CASSESRRAGDTQYF,TGTGCCAGCAGTGAGTCGAGGCGCGCAGGGGATACGCAGTATTTT
TRBD1,NA,TRBJ2-3,TRBV5-1,CASSFNGQGGADTQYF,TGCGCCAGCAGTTTTAACGGACAGGGTGGCGCAGATACGCAGTATTTT
NA,NA,TRBJ1-1,TRBV7-9,CASSLGSGDTEAFF,TGTGCCAGCAGCTTGGGGAGCGGGGACACTGAAGCTTTCTTT
TRBD1,NA,TRBJ1-2,TRBV15,CATSTRQGVLYGYTF,TGTGCCACCAGCACAAGACAGGGGGTCCTTTATGGCTACACCTTC
TRBD1,NA,TRBJ1-5,TRBV18,CASSLGQGDQPQHF,TGTGCCAGCTCACTTGGACAGGGAGATCAGCCCCAGCATTTT
NA,NA,TRBJ1-2,TRBV18,CASSPPGGGYTF,TGTGCCAGCTCACCACCTGGCGGCGGCTACACCTTC
NA,NA,TRBJ1-5,TRBV9,CASSVGVGVNQPQHF,TGTGCCAGCAGCGTAGGCGTAGGGGTTAATCAGCCCCAGCATTTT
NA,NA,TRBJ2-7,TRBV6-5,CASSSRQDSYEQYF,TGTGCCAGCAGTTCCCGACAGGACTCCTACGAGCAGTACTTC
TRBD2,NA,TRBJ2-2,TRBV5-1,CASRIGAGGPFKDGELFF,TGCGCCAGCAGGATCGGCGCGGGAGGGCCCTTTAAGGACGGGGAGCTGTTTTTT
TRBD1,NA,TRBJ1-1,TRBV30,CAWSVGRQGDTEAFF,TGTGCCTGGAGTGTAGGTCGACAGGGCGACACTGAAGCTTTCTTT
TRBD1,NA,TRBJ1-5,TRBV7-2,CASSLGGTGTQPQHF,TGTGCCAGCAGCTTAGGTGGGACAGGGACTCAGCCCCAGCATTTT
NA,NA,TRBJ2-5,TRBV7-9,CASSLVVVRQETQYF,TGTGCCAGCAGCTTAGTGGTAGTGCGGCAAGAGACCCAGTACTTC
NA,NA,TRBJ2-7,TRBV7-9,CASSSPQGGGAAYEQYF,TGTGCCAGCAGCTCACCCCAGGGGGGCGGGGCGGCCTACGAGCAGTACTTC
NA,NA,TRBJ2-5,TRBV7-2,CASSFWGVAETQYF,TGTGCCAGCAGCTTTTGGGGGGTGGCCGAGACCCAGTACTTC
TRBD1,NA,TRBJ2-4,TRBV4-2,CASSQDPPGDRAKNIQYF,TGTGCCAGCAGCCAAGACCCCCCCGGGGACAGAGCCAAAAACATTCAGTACTTC
TRBD1,few,TRBJ1-6,TRBV11-3,CASSSGQGGSSYNSPLHF,TGTGCCAGCAGCTCCGGACAGGGAGGCAGTTCCTATAATTCACCCCTCCACTTT
TRBD1,NA,TRBJ2-7,TRBV2,CASTRDRGLNEQYF,TGTGCCAGCACCAGGGACAGGGGGCTCAACGAGCAGTACTTC
TRBD2,few,TRBJ2-3,TRBV13,CASSLQREGTDTQYF,TGTGCCAGCAGCTTGCAGCGGGAAGGCACAGATACGCAGTATTTT
NA,NA,TRBJ2-1,TRBV19,CASSIGDNEQFF,TGTGCCAGTAGTATAGGCGACAATGAGCAGTTCTTC
NA,NA,TRBJ2-1,TRBV29-1,CSVSRFAGAGNEQFF,TGCAGCGTGAGTCGATTTGCAGGGGCCGGCAATGAGCAGTTCTTC
NA,NA,TRBJ1-1,TRBV6-6,CASSKDRQPIRAFF,TGTGCCAGCAGTAAAGACAGGCAGCCCATTAGGGCTTTCTTT
NA,NA,TRBJ1-1,TRBV9,CASSGGRGVSEAFF,TGTGCCAGCAGCGGGGGCAGGGGAGTCTCTGAAGCTTTCTTT
TRBD2,NA,TRBJ2-7,TRBV7-9,CASSPPRTSALSYEQYF,TGTGCCAGCAGCCCCCCGCGGACTAGCGCCCTCTCCTACGAGCAGTACTTC
TRBD1,NA,TRBJ1-1,TRBV5-5,CASSLRDRRNTEAFF,TGTGCCAGCAGCTTGAGGGACAGAAGAAACACTGAAGCTTTCTTT
NA,few,TRBJ1-3,TRBV7-2,CASSPRGASSGNTIYF,TGTGCCAGCAGCCCCCGGGGGGCGAGCTCTGGAAACACCATATATTTT
NA,NA,TRBJ2-1,TRBV7-9,CASSRSGNNEQFF,TGTGCCAGCAGCCGGAGCGGAAACAATGAGCAGTTCTTC
TRBD1,NA,TRBJ2-1,TRBV6-5,CASSRDREPYNEQFF,TGTGCCAGCAGTAGGGACAGGGAACCCTACAATGAGCAGTTCTTC
NA,NA,TRBJ2-3,TRBV6-6,CASSYGQTPSTDTQYF,TGTGCCAGCAGTTATGGGCAGACGCCTAGCACAGATACGCAGTATTTT
NA,NA,TRBJ2-1,TRBV10-1,CASSEVGGEQFF,TGCGCCAGCAGTGAAGTGGGGGGTGAGCAGTTCTTC
TRBD1,NA,TRBJ2-3,TRBV7-9,CASRATGTDTQYF,TGTGCCAGCAGAGCGACAGGGACAGATACGCAGTATTTT
NA,NA,TRBJ2-5,TRBV18,CASSPPGSYQETQYF,TGTGCCAGCTCACCACCGGGCAGTTACCAAGAGACCCAGTACTTC
TRBD2,NA,TRBJ2-1,TRBV7-9,CASSFSGNPYNEQFF,TGTGCCAGCAGCTTCAGCGGGAACCCCTACAATGAGCAGTTCTTC
NA,NA,TRBJ2-2,TRBV28,CASSYSLSGSAGELFF,TGTGCCAGCAGTTATTCCCTAAGTGGTTCGGCCGGGGAGCTGTTTTTT
TRBD1,few,TRBJ1-5,TRBV19,CASSIGPGTGRQPQHF,TGTGCCAGTAGTATAGGGCCCGGGACAGGGAGACAGCCCCAGCATTTT
NA,NA,TRBJ2-1,TRBV5-1,CASSFSWSSYNEQFF,TGCGCCAGCAGCTTTAGCTGGAGCTCCTACAATGAGCAGTTCTTC
TRBD2,NA,TRBJ2-5,TRBV5-6,CASSPSGSGGETQYF,TGTGCCAGCAGCCCTAGCGGGAGTGGAGGGGAGACCCAGTACTTC
TRBD1,NA,TRBJ2-1,TRBV14,CASSRRDREGGEQFF,TGTGCCAGCAGCCGCCGGGACAGGGAGGGTGGTGAGCAGTTCTTC
TRBD2,once,TRBJ2-1,TRBV19,CASSISGSGYNEQFF,TGTGCCAGTAGTATTAGCGGGAGTGGCTACAATGAGCAGTTCTTC